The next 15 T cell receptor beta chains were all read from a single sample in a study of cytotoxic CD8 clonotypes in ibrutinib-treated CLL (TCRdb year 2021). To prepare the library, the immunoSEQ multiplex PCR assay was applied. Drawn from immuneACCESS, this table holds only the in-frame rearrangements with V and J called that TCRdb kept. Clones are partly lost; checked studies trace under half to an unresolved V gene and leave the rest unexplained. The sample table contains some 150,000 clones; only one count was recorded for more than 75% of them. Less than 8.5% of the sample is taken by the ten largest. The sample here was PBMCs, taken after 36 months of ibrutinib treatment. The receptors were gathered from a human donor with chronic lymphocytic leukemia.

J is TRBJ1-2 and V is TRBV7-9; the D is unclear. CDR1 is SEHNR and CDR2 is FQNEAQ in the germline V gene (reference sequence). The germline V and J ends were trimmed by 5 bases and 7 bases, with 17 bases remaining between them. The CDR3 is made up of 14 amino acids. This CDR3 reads CASSRESPASGYTF. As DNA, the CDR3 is TGTGCCAGCAGCCGGGAATCACCAGCCTCTGGCTACACCTTC.

CDR3 amino acids: CASSLRREKLFF. CDR3 nucleotides: TGTGCCAGCAGCCTAAGGAGGGAAAAACTGTTTTTT. The chain couples TRBV5-8 to TRBJ1-4, with no clear D. Trimming took 4 bases from V and 8 from J, leaving 9 bases between them. CDR3 length: 12 amino acids. CDR1 and CDR2 (germline): SGHTS, YDEGEE.

For the CDR3, the DNA is TGTGCCAGCAGTTTATTGGGGACAGGGTACCGAATCGGCAATCAGCCCCAGCATTTT. It specifies CASSLLGTGYRIGNQPQHF. V usage is TRBV28 and J usage is TRBJ1-5, with TRBD1 identical over 9 bases. Germline CDR1 and CDR2: MDHEN and SYDVKM. This CDR3 has 19 residues. V was clipped by 1 base and J by 2 bases; unmatched bases: 12.

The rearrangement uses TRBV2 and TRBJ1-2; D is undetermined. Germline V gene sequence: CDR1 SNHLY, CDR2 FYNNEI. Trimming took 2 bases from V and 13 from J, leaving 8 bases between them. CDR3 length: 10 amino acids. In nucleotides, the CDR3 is TGTGCCAGCAGTGAACAGTCCCGCACCTTC. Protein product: CASSEQSRTF.

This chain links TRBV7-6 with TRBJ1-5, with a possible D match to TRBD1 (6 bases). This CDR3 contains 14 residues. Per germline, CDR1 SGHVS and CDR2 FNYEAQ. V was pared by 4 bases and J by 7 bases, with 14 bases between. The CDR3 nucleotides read TGTGCCAGCAGCTCCGGACAGCAGGGCCAGCCCCAGCATTTT. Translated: CASSSGQQGQPQHF.

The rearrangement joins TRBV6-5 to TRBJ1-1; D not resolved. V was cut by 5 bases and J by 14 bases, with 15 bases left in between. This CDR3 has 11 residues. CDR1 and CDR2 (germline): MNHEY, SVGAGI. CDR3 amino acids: CASSEGSKSFF. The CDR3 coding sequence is TGTGCCAGCAGTGAGGGTTCGAAGTCCTTCTTT.

CDR3 amino acids: CAISESGQGARGYTF. CDR3 nucleotides: TGTGCCATCAGTGAGTCTGGACAGGGGGCGCGGGGCTACACCTTC. The V and J genes are TRBV10-3 and TRBJ1-2; 11 nucleotides line up with TRBD1. Germline CDR1 ENHRY, CDR2 SYGVKD. The V and J ends lost 0 bases and 8 bases, in that order; junction bases with no gene match: 5. The CDR3 is 15 amino acids.

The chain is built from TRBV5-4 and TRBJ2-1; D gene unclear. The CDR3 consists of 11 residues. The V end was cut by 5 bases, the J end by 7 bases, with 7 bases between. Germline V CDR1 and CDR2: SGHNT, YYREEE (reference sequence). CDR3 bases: TGTGCCAGCAGTCTGAGGAATGAGCAGTTCTTC. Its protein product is CASSLRNEQFF.

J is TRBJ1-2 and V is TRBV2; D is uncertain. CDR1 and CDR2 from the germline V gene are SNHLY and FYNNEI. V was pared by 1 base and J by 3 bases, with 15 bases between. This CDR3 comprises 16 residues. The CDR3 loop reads CASSEGPGQDYYGYTF. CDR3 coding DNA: TGTGCCAGCAGTGAAGGCCCCGGGCAGGACTACTATGGCTACACCTTC.

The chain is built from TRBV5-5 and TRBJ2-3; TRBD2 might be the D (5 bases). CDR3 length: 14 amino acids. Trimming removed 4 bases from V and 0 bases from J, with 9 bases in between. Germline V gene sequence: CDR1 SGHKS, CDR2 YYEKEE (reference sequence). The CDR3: CASSEGRSTDTQYF. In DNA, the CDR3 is TGTGCCAGCAGCGAGGGTCGGAGCACAGATACGCAGTATTTT.

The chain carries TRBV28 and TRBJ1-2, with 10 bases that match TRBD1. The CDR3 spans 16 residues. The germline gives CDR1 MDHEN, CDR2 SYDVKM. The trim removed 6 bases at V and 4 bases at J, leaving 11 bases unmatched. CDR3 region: CASSLGQGIISYGYTF. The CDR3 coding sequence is TGTGCCAGCAGCCTGGGACAGGGGATCATAAGCTATGGCTACACCTTC.

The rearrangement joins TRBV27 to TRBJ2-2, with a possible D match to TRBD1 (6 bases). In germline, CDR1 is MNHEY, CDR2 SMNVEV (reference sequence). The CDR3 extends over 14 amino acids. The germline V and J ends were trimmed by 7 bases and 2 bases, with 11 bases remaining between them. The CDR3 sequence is CASTWDTNTGELFF. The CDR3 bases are TGTGCCAGCACCTGGGACACCAACACCGGGGAGCTGTTTTTT.

CDR3 amino acids: CASSPPGGREQFF. CDR3 nucleotide sequence: TGTGCCAGCAGCCCCCCGGGTGGTCGTGAGCAGTTCTTC. This rearrangement joins TRBV7-7 to TRBJ2-1; no firm D call. V dropped 5 bases and J dropped 9 bases, with 14 bases sitting between them. From germline, CDR1 is SSHAT and CDR2 FNYEAQ (reference sequence). CDR3 length equals 13 residues.

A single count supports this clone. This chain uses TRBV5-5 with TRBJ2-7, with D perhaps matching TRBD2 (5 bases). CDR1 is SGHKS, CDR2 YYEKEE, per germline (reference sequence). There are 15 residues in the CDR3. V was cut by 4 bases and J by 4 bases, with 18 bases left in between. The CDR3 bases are TGTGCCAGCAGCATCCAAATGTTTGGGAGTTACGAGCAGTACTTC. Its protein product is CASSIQMFGSYEQYF.

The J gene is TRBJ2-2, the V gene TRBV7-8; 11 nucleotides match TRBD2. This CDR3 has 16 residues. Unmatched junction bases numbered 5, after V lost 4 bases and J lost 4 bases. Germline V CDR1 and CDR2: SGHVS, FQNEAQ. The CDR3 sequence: CASSSRTSGFTGELFF. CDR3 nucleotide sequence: TGTGCCAGCAGCTCGAGGACTAGCGGGTTCACCGGGGAGCTGTTTTTT.